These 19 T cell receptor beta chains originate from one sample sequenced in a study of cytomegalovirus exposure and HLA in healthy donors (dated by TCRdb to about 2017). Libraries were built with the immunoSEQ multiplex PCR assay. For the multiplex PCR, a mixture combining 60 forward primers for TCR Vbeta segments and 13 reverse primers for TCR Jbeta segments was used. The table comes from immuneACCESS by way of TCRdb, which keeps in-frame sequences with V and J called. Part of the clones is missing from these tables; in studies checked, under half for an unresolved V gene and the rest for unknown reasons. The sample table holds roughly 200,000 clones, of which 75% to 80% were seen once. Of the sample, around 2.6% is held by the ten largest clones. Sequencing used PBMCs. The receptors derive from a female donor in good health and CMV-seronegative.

The CDR3 sequence: CASTWNDRNYGYTF. DNA for the CDR3: TGTGCCAGCACTTGGAATGACAGAAACTATGGCTACACCTTC. The chain carries TRBV11-2 and TRBJ1-2; tentative D call: TRBD1 (5 bases). The CDR3 spans 14 residues. Looked up from germline, CDR1 is SGHAT and CDR2 is FQNNGV. The V gene lost 7 bases and the J gene lost 2 bases, with 14 bases spanning the gap. The whole variable domain, filled in from reference TRBV11-2 and TRBJ1-2, reads EAGVAQSPRYKIIEKRQSVAFWCNPISGHATLYWYQQILGQGPKLLIQFQNNGVVDDSQLPKDRFSAERLKGVDSTLKIQPAKLEDSAVYLCASTWNDRNYGYTFGSGTRLTVV.

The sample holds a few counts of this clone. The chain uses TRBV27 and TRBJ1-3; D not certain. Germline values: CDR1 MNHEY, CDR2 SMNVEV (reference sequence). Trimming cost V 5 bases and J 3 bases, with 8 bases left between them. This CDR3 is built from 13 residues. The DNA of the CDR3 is TGTGCCAGCAGTCGGGGTTATGGAAACACCATATATTTT. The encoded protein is CASSRGYGNTIYF.

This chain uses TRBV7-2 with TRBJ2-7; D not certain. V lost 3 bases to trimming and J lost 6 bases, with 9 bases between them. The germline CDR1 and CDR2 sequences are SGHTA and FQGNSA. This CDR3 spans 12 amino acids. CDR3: CASSFQLSEQYF. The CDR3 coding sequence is TGTGCCAGCAGCTTTCAACTGTCCGAGCAGTACTTC.

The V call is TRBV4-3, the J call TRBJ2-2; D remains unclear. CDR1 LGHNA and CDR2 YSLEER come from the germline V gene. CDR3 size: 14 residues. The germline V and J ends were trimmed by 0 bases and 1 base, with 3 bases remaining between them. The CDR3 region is CASSQDRNTGELFF. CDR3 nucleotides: TGCGCCAGCAGCCAAGACAGGAACACCGGGGAGCTGTTTTTT.

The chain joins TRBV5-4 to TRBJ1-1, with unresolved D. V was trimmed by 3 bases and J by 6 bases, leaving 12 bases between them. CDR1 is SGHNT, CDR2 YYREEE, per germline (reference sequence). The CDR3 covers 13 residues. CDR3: CASSSTNAPEAFF. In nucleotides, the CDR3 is TGTGCCAGCAGCTCAACAAATGCCCCTGAAGCTTTCTTT. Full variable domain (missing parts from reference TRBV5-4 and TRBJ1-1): ETGVTQSPTHLIKTRGQQVTLRCSSQSGHNTVSWYQQALGQGPQFIFQYYREEENGRGNFPPRFSGLQFPNYSSELNVNALELDDSALYLCASSSTNAPEAFFGQGTRLTVV.

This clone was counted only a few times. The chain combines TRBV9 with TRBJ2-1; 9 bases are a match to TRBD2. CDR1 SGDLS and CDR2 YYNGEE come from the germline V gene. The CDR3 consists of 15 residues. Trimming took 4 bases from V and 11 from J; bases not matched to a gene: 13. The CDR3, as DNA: TGTGCCAGCAGCCCAGGCGGGACTAGCCGGGTCCAGCAGTTCTTC. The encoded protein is CASSPGGTSRVQQFF.

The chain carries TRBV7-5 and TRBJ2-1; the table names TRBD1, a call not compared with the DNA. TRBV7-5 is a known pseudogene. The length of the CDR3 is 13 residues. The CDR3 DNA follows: TGTGCCAGAAGCTCGGACAGGCGAAATGAGCAGTTCTTC. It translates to CARSSDRRNEQFF.

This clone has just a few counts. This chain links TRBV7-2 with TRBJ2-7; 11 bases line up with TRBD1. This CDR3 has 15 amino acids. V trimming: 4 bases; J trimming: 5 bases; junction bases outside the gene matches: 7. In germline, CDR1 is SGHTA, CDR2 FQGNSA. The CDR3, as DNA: TGTGCCAGCAGCTCGGCCCGGACAGGGGGCAACGAGCAGTACTTC. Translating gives CASSSARTGGNEQYF.

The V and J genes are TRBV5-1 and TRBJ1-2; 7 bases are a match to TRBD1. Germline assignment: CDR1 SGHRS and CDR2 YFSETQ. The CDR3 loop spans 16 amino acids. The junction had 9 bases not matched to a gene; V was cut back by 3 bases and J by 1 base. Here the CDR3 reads CASSSTGTAFNYGYTF. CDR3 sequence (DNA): TGCGCCAGCAGCTCGACCGGGACAGCGTTTAACTATGGCTACACCTTC.

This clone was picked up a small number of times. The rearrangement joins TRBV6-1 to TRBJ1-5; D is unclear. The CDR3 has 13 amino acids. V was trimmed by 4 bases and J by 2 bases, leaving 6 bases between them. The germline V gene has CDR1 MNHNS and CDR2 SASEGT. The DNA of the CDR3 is TGTGCCAGCAGTGTTCAGGGCAATCAGCCCCAGCATTTT. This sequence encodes CASSVQGNQPQHF.

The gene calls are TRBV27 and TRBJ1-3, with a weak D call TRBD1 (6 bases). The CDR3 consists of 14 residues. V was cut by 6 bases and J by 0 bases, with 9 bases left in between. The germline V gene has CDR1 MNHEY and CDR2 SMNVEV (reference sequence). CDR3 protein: CASRDRSSGNTIYF. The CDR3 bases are TGTGCCAGCAGAGACAGGAGCTCTGGAAACACCATATATTTT.

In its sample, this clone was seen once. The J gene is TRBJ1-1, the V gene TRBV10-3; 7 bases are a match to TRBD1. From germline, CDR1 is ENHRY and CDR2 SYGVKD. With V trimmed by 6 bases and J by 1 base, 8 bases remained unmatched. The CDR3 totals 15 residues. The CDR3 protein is CAIRGDSPGNTEAFF. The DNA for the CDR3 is TGTGCCATCAGGGGGGACAGCCCCGGGAACACTGAAGCTTTCTTT.

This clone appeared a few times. DNA of the CDR3: TGTGCCAGCAGCTTAGGAGGGGGACAGACATACTATGGCTACACCTTC. It specifies CASSLGGGQTYYGYTF. V and J are TRBV7-2 and TRBJ1-2; 7 bases are shared with TRBD1. With V trimmed by 1 base and J by 3 bases, 8 bases remained unmatched. Germline CDR1 reads SGHTA; CDR2 reads FQGNSA. CDR3 length: 16 amino acids.

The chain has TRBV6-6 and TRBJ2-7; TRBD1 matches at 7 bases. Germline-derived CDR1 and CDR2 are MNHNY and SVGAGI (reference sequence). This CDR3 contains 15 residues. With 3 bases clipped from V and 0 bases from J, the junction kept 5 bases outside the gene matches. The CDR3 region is CASSYPGQPSYEQYF. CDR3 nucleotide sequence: TGTGCCAGCAGTTATCCGGGACAGCCCTCCTACGAGCAGTACTTC.

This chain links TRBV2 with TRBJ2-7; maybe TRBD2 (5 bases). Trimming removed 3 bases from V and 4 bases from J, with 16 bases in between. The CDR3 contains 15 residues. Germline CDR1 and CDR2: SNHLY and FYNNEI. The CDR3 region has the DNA TGTGCCAGCAGTGACCTCAGCGGCCTACTTTACGAGCAGTACTTC. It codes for CASSDLSGLLYEQYF.

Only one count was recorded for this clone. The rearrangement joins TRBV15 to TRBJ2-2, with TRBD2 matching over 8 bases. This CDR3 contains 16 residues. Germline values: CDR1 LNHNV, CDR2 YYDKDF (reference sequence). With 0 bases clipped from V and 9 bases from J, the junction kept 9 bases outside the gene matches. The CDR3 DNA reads TGTGCCACCAGCAGAGAATCTAGCGGGCTTGCCCGGGAGCTGTTTTTT. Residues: CATSRESSGLARELFF.

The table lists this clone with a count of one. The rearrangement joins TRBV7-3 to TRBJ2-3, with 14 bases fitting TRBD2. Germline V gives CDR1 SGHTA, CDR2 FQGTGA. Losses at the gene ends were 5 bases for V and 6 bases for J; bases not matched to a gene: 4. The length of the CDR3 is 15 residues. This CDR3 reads CASSMTSGGADTQYF. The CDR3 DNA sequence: TGTGCCAGCAGCATGACTAGCGGGGGGGCCGATACGCAGTATTTT. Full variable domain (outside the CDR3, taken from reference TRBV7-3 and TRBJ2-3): GAGVSQTPSNKVTEKGKYVELRCDPISGHTALYWYRQSLGQGPEFLIYFQGTGAADDSGLPNDRFFAVRPEGSVSTLKIQRTERGDSAVYLCASSMTSGGADTQYFGPGTRLTVL.

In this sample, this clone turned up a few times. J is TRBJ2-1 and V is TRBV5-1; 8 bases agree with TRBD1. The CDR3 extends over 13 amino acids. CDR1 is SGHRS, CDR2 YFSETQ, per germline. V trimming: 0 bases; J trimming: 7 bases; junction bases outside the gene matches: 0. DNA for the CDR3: TGCGCCAGCAGCTTGGGACAGGGGAATGAGCAGTTCTTC. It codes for CASSLGQGNEQFF. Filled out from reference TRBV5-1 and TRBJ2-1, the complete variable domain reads KAGVTQTPRYLIKTRGQQVTLSCSPISGHRSVSWYQQTPGQGLQFLFEYFSETQRNKGNFPGRFSGRQFSNSRSEMNVSTLELGDSALYLCASSLGQGNEQFFGPGTRLTVL.

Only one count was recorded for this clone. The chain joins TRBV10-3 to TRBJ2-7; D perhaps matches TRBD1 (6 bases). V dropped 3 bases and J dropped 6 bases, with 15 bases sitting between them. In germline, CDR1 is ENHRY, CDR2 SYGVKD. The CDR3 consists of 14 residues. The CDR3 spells CAISDLGAPLEQYF. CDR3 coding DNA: TGTGCCATCAGTGATCTGGGGGCGCCTCTCGAGCAGTACTTC.